These 31 T cell receptor beta chains came from one sample sequenced in a study of CD8 T cells in Susac syndrome. Random hexamers served to reverse transcribe about 0.45 to 1 ug RNA. MiXCR, run by TCRdb on the immunoSEQ multiplex PCR reads, gives a single entry per CDR3 protein. The table has 65,000 to 90,000 distinct CDR3 sequences, about 95% seen once. The sequenced material came from CD8+ T cells from PBMCs. These receptors originate from a human donor with multiple sclerosis.

The gene calls are TRBV5-6 and TRBJ2-3; D remains unclear. Germline CDR1 reads SGHDT; CDR2 reads YYEEEE. The CDR3 spans 13 residues. Trimming took off 0 bases at V and 5 bases at J, with 7 bases between the two ends. The CDR3 bases are TGTGCCAGCAGCTTGGGGTCGGGAGATACGCAGTATTTT. Protein sequence: CASSLGSGDTQYF.

The CDR3 reads CASSGGGARGGYTF. CDR3 DNA: TGCGCCAGCAGCGGGGGCGGCGCTCGGGGAGGCTACACCTTC. This chain joins TRBV10-2 and TRBJ1-2, with D possibly TRBD1 on 6 matching bases. This CDR3 is built from 14 residues. Germline assignment: CDR1 WSHSY and CDR2 SAAADI. Trimming shortened V by 6 bases and J by 8 bases, and 19 bases separated the two germline ends.

The genes are TRBV11-2 and TRBJ2-7; D gene ambiguous. Trimming took off 1 base at V and 5 bases at J, with 12 bases between the two ends. The CDR3 sequence is 14 residues long. CDR1 is SGHAT, CDR2 FQNNGV, per germline. The chain's CDR3 is CASSLAGVRDEQYF. CDR3 DNA sequence: TGTGCCAGCAGCTTAGCTGGTGTACGAGACGAGCAGTACTTC.

The gene calls are TRBV5-6 and TRBJ1-5; TRBD1 might be the D (5 bases). Trimming removed 0 bases at V and 7 bases at J, with 14 bases between. CDR1 and CDR2 (germline): SGHDT, YYEEEE. The CDR3 has 15 residues. The CDR3 DNA sequence: TGTGCCAGCAGCTTGGGCCTTGGGGGTAACCAGCCCCAGCATTTT. Translation gives CASSLGLGGNQPQHF.

This chain connects TRBV29-1 to TRBJ2-7; a possible D gene is TRBD1 (6 bases). Germline V CDR1 and CDR2: SQVTM, ANQGSEA. Trimming removed 7 bases from V and 3 bases from J, with 10 bases in between. The CDR3 has 11 amino acids. CDR3 sequence: CSATDSYEQYF. The CDR3 DNA reads as TGCAGCGCCACGGACAGCTACGAGCAGTACTTC.

This chain uses TRBV12-3 or TRBV12-4 with TRBJ2-3, with D possibly matching TRBD2 (6 bases). The CDR3 totals 14 residues. Trimming cost V 6 bases and J 3 bases, with 13 bases left between them. As DNA, the CDR3 is TGTGCCAGCAGCTGGGGGGTAGCGACAGATACGCAGTATTTT. The encoded protein is CASSWGVATDTQYF.

The chain combines TRBV11-2 with TRBJ1-2; 8 nucleotides line up with TRBD1. This CDR3 contains 15 residues. The germline V gene has CDR1 SGHAT and CDR2 FQNNGV. V lost 7 bases to trimming and J lost 6 bases; unmatched junction nucleotides: 13. CDR3 region: CASNPLGDRGNGYTF. CDR3 nucleotides: TGTGCCAGCAACCCCCTGGGAGACAGGGGAAATGGCTACACCTTC.

CDR3 sequence: CASSLADSDNQPQHF. The CDR3 DNA reads TGTGCCAGCAGCTTAGCGGACAGCGATAATCAGCCCCAGCATTTT. J is TRBJ1-5 and V is TRBV7-9, with D maybe TRBD1 (6 bases). CDR1 and CDR2 from the germline V gene are SEHNR and FQNEAQ (reference sequence). The ends were cut back, 0 bases at V and 4 bases at J, with 10 bases in the middle. The CDR3 is 15 residues long. The variable domain in full, completed from reference TRBV7-9 and TRBJ1-5, reads DTGVSQNPRHKITKRGQNVTFRCDPISEHNRLYWYRQTLGQGPEFLTYFQNEAQLEKSRLLSDRFSAERPKGSFSTLEIQRTEQGDSAMYLCASSLADSDNQPQHFGDGTRLSIL.

This chain joins TRBV30 and TRBJ1-1; 7 nucleotides align to TRBD1. CDR3 length: 11 amino acids. CDR1 and CDR2 (germline): GTSNPN, SVGIG (reference sequence). The J segment lost 4 bases and the V segment lost 6 bases, leaving 2 bases of the junction unmatched. The CDR3 spells CACRDSTEAFF. The CDR3 DNA sequence: TGTGCCTGCCGGGACAGCACTGAAGCTTTCTTT.

V usage is TRBV7-6 and J usage is TRBJ1-1; the D is unclear. V was shortened by 2 bases and J by 0 bases, with 13 bases between the two germline ends. Germline V gives CDR1 SGHVS, CDR2 FNYEAQ. The CDR3 has 16 residues. In DNA, the CDR3 is TGTGCCAGCAGCTTATCATCGGGGTTTATGAACACTGAAGCTTTCTTT. This sequence encodes CASSLSSGFMNTEAFF.

J is TRBJ2-5 and V is TRBV12-3 or TRBV12-4, with 8 bases identical to TRBD2. Trimming took 4 bases from V and 4 from J; bases not matched to a gene: 5. The CDR3 consists of 14 residues. The CDR3 protein is CASSYIGTRETQYF. In nucleotides, the CDR3 is TGTGCCAGCAGTTATATAGGGACTAGAGAGACCCAGTACTTC.

The chain recombines TRBV5-6 with TRBJ1-1; no clear D. Trimming took off 4 bases at V and 3 bases at J, with 7 bases between the two ends. Germline V lookup: CDR1 SGHDT, CDR2 YYEEEE. The CDR3 is 12 residues long. In DNA, the CDR3 is TGTGCCAGCAGCGTCATGGACACTGAAGCTTTCTTT. It encodes CASSVMDTEAFF.

The chain uses TRBV13 and TRBJ1-1; D might be TRBD1 (6 bases). Looked up from germline, CDR1 is PRHDT and CDR2 is FYEKMQ (reference sequence). V lost 0 bases and J 5 bases, leaving 16 bases between the germline ends. This CDR3 is built from 16 residues. CDR3 DNA: TGTGCCAGCAGCTTAGGCAAGGCACAGGGAGGTACTGAAGCTTTCTTT. This codes for CASSLGKAQGGTEAFF. The full variable domain, rest sourced from reference TRBV13 and TRBJ1-1, is AAGVIQSPRHLIKEKRETATLKCYPIPRHDTVYWYQQGPGQDPQFLISFYEKMQSDKGSIPDRFSAQQFSDYHSELNMSSLELGDSALYFCASSLGKAQGGTEAFFGQGTRLTVV.

The J gene is TRBJ2-2, the V gene TRBV10-3; perhaps TRBD2 as D (6 bases). V was cut by 3 bases and J by 1 base, with 12 bases left in between. The germline CDR1 and CDR2 sequences are ENHRY and SYGVKD. The CDR3 extends over 16 amino acids. CDR3 DNA sequence: TGTGCCATCAGTGACCCGGGACTCTGGAACACCGGGGAGCTGTTTTTT. Encoded protein: CAISDPGLWNTGELFF.

This chain joins TRBV27 and TRBJ2-2, with a weak D call TRBD1 (6 bases). Germline V CDR1 and CDR2: MNHEY, SMNVEV (reference sequence). With 6 bases removed from V and 2 bases from J, the gap between germline ends came to 13 bases. The CDR3 covers 15 residues. The CDR3 nucleotides read TGTGCCAGCAGCACCGGGACACGCAACACCGGGGAGCTGTTTTTT. Its translation is CASSTGTRNTGELFF.

This chain uses TRBV7-9 with TRBJ1-5, with 7 bases that match TRBD1. Germline V CDR1 and CDR2: SEHNR, FQNEAQ (reference sequence). The CDR3 length is 15 residues. V lost 5 bases and J lost 4; bases outside the gene matches: 8. CDR3: CASSLAGGINQPQHF. Here the CDR3 DNA reads TGTGCCAGCAGCCTGGCAGGGGGAATAAATCAGCCCCAGCATTTT.

The chain recombines TRBV30 with TRBJ2-7, with D possibly TRBD2 on 6 matching bases. CDR3 length: 15 amino acids. Germline V gene lookup returns CDR1 GTSNPN and CDR2 SVGIG (reference sequence). Between the trimmed V and J ends, which lost 4 bases and 2 bases, there was a span of 18 bases. The CDR3 is CAWKRRAEYPYEQYF. The CDR3 nucleotides read TGTGCCTGGAAAAGGAGGGCGGAATACCCCTACGAGCAGTACTTC.

This clonotype was picked up one time. The chain uses TRBV11-2 and TRBJ2-5; 9 bases map to TRBD1. The CDR3 sequence is 17 residues long. In germline, CDR1 is SGHAT, CDR2 FQNNGV. J lost 5 bases, V lost 5 bases, and 15 bases had no gene match. The CDR3: CASSPGTGRGKEETQYF. CDR3 coding DNA: TGTGCCAGCAGCCCGGGGACAGGGAGGGGGAAGGAGGAGACCCAGTACTTC.

This clonotype was picked up one time. The genes are TRBV7-9 and TRBJ1-2, with no clear D. Trimming took off 3 bases at V and 7 bases at J, with 6 bases between the two ends. The CDR3 runs 11 residues. The germline V gene has CDR1 SEHNR and CDR2 FQNEAQ (reference sequence). The chain's CDR3 is CASSLARGYTF. Here the CDR3 DNA reads TGTGCCAGCAGCTTGGCTCGTGGCTACACCTTC.

This sequence joins TRBV4-1 and TRBJ1-1; the match to TRBD1 covers 7 bases. Germline CDR1 reads MGHRA; CDR2 reads YSYEKL. V lost 0 bases, J lost 5 bases, and 9 bases stayed unmatched. The CDR3 runs 16 residues. CDR3 bases: TGCGCCAGCAGCCAAGATCCGAACAGGGGATGGACTGAAGCTTTCTTT. Translated: CASSQDPNRGWTEAFF.

This chain links TRBV7-9 with TRBJ2-7; 7 bases match TRBD1. Germline lookup yields CDR1 SEHNR and CDR2 FQNEAQ (reference sequence). The trim removed 1 base at V and 5 bases at J, leaving 11 bases unmatched. This CDR3 has 16 amino acids. The CDR3 loop reads CASSLVGVTGVNEQYF. The CDR3 DNA sequence: TGTGCCAGCAGCTTAGTAGGGGTAACAGGGGTCAACGAGCAGTACTTC.

This clonotype was counted once. The J gene is TRBJ1-3, the V gene TRBV27; possible D gene TRBD1, 6 bases. Trimming took off 5 bases at V and 4 bases at J, with 6 bases between the two ends. CDR1 MNHEY and CDR2 SMNVEV come from the germline V gene (reference sequence). The CDR3 extends over 12 amino acids. The CDR3 here is CASSTGGNTIYF. The CDR3 DNA follows: TGTGCCAGCAGTACAGGGGGAAACACCATATATTTT.

The chain combines TRBV15 with TRBJ2-2; 7 bases line up with TRBD1. The germline CDR1 and CDR2 sequences are LNHNV and YYDKDF (reference sequence). CDR3 size: 16 residues. Losses at the gene ends were 6 bases for V and 4 bases for J; bases not matched to a gene: 11. The DNA of the CDR3 is TGTGCCACCAGTAGCGAATTAGCAGGGGGCACCGGGGAGCTGTTTTTT. Translated, it gives CATSSELAGGTGELFF.

The rearrangement joins TRBV25-1 to TRBJ1-4; TRBD1 is a possible D gene (5 bases). The V and J ends lost 7 bases and 5 bases respectively, with 14 bases between them. The CDR3 contains 14 residues. CDR1 and CDR2 from the germline V gene are MGHDK and SYGVNS. CDR3 in amino acids: CASIPTGSNEKLFF. The CDR3 DNA sequence: TGTGCCAGCATCCCAACAGGTTCAAATGAAAAACTGTTTTTT.

A single count supports this clonotype. This rearrangement joins TRBV10-1 to TRBJ2-7; D not resolved. The CDR3 spans 13 residues. Germline-derived CDR1 and CDR2 are WNHNN and SYGVQD (reference sequence). CDR3 in amino acids: CVGEDRGFYEQYF. CDR3 nucleotide sequence: TGCGTCGGCGAGGATAGAGGATTCTACGAGCAGTACTTC.

This sequence joins TRBV4-3 and TRBJ2-1; 8 nucleotides match TRBD1. The V segment lost 0 bases and the J segment 3 bases; nucleotides outside the gene matches: 1. Germline V CDR1 and CDR2: LGHNA, YSLEER. The length of the CDR3 is 15 residues. The CDR3 spells CASSQDTGGYNEQFF. The CDR3, as DNA: TGCGCCAGCAGCCAAGATACAGGGGGCTACAATGAGCAGTTCTTC.

The gene calls are TRBV2 and TRBJ2-3, with TRBD2 matching 9 bases. The CDR3 covers 13 residues. Germline V CDR1 and CDR2: SNHLY, FYNNEI. V lost 7 bases and J lost 4; bases outside the gene matches: 3. The CDR3 nucleotides are TGTGCCAGCAATAGCGGGAGTTCAGATACGCAGTATTTT. It is translated as CASNSGSSDTQYF.

J is TRBJ2-1 and V is TRBV6-5; D may match TRBD1 or TRBD2 (5 bases each). Trimming removed 7 bases from V and 6 bases from J, with 13 bases in between. This CDR3 has 13 residues. In germline, CDR1 is MNHEY, CDR2 SVGAGI. The CDR3 region is CASTPGLLNEQFF. The CDR3 bases are TGTGCCAGCACCCCGGGGCTCCTCAATGAGCAGTTCTTC.

This clonotype was detected only once. The V call is TRBV27, the J call TRBJ1-3; 7 bases line up with TRBD1. CDR1 is MNHEY and CDR2 is SMNVEV in the germline V gene (reference sequence). The V and J ends lost 5 bases and 4 bases, in that order; junction bases with no gene match: 11. This CDR3 comprises 16 residues. CDR3 coding DNA: TGTGCCAGCAGTCCACTCGGGACAGCTTACGGAAACACCATATATTTT. It codes for CASSPLGTAYGNTIYF.

The V and J genes are TRBV9 and TRBJ2-7; D ambiguous. V gave up 0 bases and J gave up 3 bases, with 4 bases separating them. This CDR3 spans 12 amino acids. The germline gives CDR1 SGDLS, CDR2 YYNGEE. The CDR3 sequence: CASSVDSYEQYF. CDR3 in DNA: TGTGCCAGCAGCGTAGACAGCTACGAGCAGTACTTC.

This chain links TRBV7-9 with TRBJ2-1, with D unresolved. Germline-derived CDR1 and CDR2 are SEHNR and FQNEAQ (reference sequence). The CDR3 length is 13 residues. V lost 1 base, J lost 8 bases, and 9 bases lay in between. CDR3 sequence reads: CASSLEGWDEQFF. The CDR3 nucleotides are TGTGCCAGCAGCTTAGAAGGGTGGGATGAGCAGTTCTTC.